The subject of this entry is one T cell receptor (beta chain). Its target is unknown. This specimen belongs to a study of shared clonotypes between healthy human individuals. CDR1 KGHSH and CDR2 LQKENI come from the germline V gene. V was cut by 4 bases and J by 0 bases, with 7 bases left in between. This CDR3 contains 15 residues. Sequenced by immunoSEQ multiplex PCR; TCRdb stores in-frame clones only, minus some. The sample contains about 560,000 clones, roughly 72% of which appear only once. Regarding the study as a whole: Clonotype sharing among donors, it was expected, would be affected by sequencing depth. Genetic and exposure-history diversity was limited by the few donors.

The TCR sequence derives from a woman aged 40 to 50 in good health. Some clones in this sample may be carry-over from other donors' samples. The chain carries TRBV18 and TRBJ2-6, with D perhaps TRBD1 or TRBD2 (5 bases each). Sequenced: PBMCs. The CDR3 nucleotides are TGTGCCAGCTCACGGGGGAGCTCTGGGGCCAACGTCCTGACTTTC. As protein: CASSRGSSGANVLTF.